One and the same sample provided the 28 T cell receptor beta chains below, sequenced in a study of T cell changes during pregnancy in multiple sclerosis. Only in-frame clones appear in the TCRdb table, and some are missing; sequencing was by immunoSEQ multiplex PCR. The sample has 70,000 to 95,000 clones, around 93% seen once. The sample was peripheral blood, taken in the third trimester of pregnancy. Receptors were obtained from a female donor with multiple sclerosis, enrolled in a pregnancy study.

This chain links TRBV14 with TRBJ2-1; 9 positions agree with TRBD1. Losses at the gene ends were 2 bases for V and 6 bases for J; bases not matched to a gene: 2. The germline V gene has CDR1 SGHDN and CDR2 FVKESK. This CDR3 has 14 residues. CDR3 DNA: TGTGCCAGCAGCCAACTGACAGGGGGCAATGAGCAGTTCTTC. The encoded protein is CASSQLTGGNEQFF.

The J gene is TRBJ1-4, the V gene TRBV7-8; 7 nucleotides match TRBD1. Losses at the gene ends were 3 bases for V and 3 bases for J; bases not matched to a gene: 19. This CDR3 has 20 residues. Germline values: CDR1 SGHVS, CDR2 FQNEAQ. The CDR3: CASSFFTASPGGTANEKLFF. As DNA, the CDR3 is TGTGCCAGCAGCTTTTTTACGGCCTCACCGGGGGGGACAGCTAATGAAAAACTGTTTTTT.

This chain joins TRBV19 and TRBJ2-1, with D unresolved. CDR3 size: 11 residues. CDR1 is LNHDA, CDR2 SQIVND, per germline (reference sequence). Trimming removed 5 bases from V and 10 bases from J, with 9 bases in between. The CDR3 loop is CASSFSREQFF. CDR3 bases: TGTGCCAGTAGTTTCTCTCGGGAGCAGTTCTTC.

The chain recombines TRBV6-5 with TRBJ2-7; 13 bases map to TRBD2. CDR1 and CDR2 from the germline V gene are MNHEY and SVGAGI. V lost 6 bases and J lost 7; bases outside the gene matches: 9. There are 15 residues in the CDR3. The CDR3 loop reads CASSFGLAGVREQYF. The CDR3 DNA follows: TGTGCCAGCAGCTTCGGACTAGCGGGAGTCCGGGAGCAGTACTTC.

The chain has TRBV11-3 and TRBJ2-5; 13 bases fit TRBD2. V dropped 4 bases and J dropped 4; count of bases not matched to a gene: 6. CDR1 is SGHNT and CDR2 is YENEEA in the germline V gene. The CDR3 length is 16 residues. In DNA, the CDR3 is TGTGCCAGCAGCTACGGACTAGCGGGAGAGAGAGAGACCCAGTACTTC. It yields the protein CASSYGLAGERETQYF.

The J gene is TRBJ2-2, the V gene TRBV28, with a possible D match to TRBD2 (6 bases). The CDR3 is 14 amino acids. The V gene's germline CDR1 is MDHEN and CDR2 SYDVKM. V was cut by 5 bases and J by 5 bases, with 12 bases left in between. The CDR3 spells CASSPPGRTGELFF. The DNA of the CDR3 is TGTGCCAGCAGTCCCCCGGGGAGGACCGGGGAGCTGTTTTTT.

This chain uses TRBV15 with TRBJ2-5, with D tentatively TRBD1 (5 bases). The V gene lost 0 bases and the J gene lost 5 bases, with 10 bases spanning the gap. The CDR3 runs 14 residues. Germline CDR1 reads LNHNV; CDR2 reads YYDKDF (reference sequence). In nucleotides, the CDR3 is TGTGCCACCAGCAGAGATGGCAGGGCGGAGACCCAGTACTTC. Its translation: CATSRDGRAETQYF.

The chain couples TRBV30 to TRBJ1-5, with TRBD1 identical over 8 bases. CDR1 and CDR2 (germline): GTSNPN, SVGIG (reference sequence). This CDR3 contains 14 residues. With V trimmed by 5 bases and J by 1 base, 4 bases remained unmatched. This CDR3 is CAWGGQGSNQPQHF. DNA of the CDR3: TGTGCCTGGGGAGGACAGGGAAGCAATCAGCCCCAGCATTTT. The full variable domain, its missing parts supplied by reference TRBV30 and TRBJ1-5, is SQTIHQWPATLVQPVGSPLSLECTVEGTSNPNLYWYRQAAGRGLQLLFYSVGIGQISSEVPQNLSASRPQDRQFILSSKKLLLSDSGFYLCAWGGQGSNQPQHFGDGTRLSIL.

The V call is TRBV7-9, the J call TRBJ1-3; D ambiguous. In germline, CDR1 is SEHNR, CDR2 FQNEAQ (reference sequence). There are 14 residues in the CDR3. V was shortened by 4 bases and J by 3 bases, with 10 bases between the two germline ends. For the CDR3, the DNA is TGTGCCAGCAGCTCGAAGTCGGGTGGAAACACCATATATTTT. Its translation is CASSSKSGGNTIYF. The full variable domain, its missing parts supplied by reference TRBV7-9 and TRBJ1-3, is DTGVSQNPRHKITKRGQNVTFRCDPISEHNRLYWYRQTLGQGPEFLTYFQNEAQLEKSRLLSDRFSAERPKGSFSTLEIQRTEQGDSAMYLCASSSKSGGNTIYFGEGSWLTVV.

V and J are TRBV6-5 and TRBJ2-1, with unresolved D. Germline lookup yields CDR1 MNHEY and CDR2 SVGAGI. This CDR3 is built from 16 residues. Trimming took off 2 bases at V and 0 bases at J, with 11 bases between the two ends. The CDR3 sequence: CASSYELSSSYNEQFF. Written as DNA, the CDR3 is TGTGCCAGCAGTTACGAACTCTCGAGCTCCTACAATGAGCAGTTCTTC.

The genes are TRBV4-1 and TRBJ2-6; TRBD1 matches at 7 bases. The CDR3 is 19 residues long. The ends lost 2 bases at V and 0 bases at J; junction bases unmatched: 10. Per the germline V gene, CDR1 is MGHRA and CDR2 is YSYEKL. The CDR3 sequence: CASSQTGTAQFSGANVLTF. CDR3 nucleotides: TGCGCCAGCAGCCAAACCGGGACAGCCCAGTTCTCTGGGGCCAACGTCCTGACTTTC.

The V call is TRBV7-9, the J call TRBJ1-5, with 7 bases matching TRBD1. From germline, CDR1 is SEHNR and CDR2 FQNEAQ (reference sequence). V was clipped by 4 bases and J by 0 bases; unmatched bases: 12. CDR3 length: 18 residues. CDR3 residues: CASSYTSGTVYSNQPQHF. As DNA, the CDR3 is TGTGCCAGCAGCTATACCTCCGGGACAGTTTATAGCAATCAGCCCCAGCATTTT.

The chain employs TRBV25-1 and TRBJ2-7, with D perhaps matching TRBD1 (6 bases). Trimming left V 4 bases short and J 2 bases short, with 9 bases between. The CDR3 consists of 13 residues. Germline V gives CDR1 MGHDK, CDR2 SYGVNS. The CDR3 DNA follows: TGTGCCAGCAGTGTTACAGGGACCTACGAGCAGTACTTC. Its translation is CASSVTGTYEQYF.

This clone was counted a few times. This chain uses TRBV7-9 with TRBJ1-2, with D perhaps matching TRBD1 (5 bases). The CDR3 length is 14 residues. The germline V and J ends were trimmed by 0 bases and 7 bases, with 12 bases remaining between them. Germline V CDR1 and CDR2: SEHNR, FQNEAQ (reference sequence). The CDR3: CASSLARQSGGYTF. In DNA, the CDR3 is TGTGCCAGCAGCTTAGCGCGACAGAGTGGTGGCTACACCTTC. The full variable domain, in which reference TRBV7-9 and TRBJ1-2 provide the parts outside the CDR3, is DTGVSQNPRHKITKRGQNVTFRCDPISEHNRLYWYRQTLGQGPEFLTYFQNEAQLEKSRLLSDRFSAERPKGSFSTLEIQRTEQGDSAMYLCASSLARQSGGYTFGSGTRLTVV.

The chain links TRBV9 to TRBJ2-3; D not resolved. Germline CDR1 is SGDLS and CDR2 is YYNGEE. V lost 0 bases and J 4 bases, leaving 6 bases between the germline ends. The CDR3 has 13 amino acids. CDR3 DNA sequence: TGTGCCAGCAGCGTAGTAGTGGCAGATACGCAGTATTTT. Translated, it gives CASSVVVADTQYF.

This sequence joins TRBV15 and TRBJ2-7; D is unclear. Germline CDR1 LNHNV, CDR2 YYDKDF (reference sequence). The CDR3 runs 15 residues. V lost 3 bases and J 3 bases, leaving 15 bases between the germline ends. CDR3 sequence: CATSSPQAVSYEQYF. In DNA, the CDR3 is TGTGCCACCAGCAGTCCCCAGGCAGTGAGCTACGAGCAGTACTTC.

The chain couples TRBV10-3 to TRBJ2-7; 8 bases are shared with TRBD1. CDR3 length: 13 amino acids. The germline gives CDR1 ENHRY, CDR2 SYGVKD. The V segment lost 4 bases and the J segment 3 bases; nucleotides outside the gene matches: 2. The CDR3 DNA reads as TGTGCCATCAGTGTTACAGGGGGCTACGAGCAGTACTTC. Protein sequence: CAISVTGGYEQYF.

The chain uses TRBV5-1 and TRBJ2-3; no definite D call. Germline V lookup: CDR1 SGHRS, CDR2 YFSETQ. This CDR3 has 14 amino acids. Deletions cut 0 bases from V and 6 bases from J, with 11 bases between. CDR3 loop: CASSLVLGSDTQYF. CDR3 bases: TGCGCCAGCAGCTTGGTACTGGGCTCGGATACGCAGTATTTT.

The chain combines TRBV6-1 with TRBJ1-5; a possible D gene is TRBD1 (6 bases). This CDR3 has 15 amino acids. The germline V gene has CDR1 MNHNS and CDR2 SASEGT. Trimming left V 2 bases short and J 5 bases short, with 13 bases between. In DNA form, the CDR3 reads TGTGCCAGCAGTGAAAGAGGGGGGGCGTATCAGCCCCAGCATTTT. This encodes CASSERGGAYQPQHF.

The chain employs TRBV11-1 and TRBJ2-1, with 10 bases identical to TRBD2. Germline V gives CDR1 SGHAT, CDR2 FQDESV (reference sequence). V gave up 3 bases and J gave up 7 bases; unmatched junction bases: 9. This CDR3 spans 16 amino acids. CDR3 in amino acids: CASSFGTSERGNEQFF. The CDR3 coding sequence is TGTGCCAGCAGCTTCGGGACTAGCGAGCGAGGGAATGAGCAGTTCTTC.

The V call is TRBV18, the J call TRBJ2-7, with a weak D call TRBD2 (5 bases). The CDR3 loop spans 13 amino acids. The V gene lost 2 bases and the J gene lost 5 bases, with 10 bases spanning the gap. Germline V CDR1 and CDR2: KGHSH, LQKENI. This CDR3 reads CASSPGYGNEQYF. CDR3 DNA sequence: TGTGCCAGCTCACCAGGATACGGGAACGAGCAGTACTTC.

CDR3 sequence reads: CASSLGAGGSYEQYF. The CDR3 DNA reads as TGTGCCAGCAGCTTGGGAGCGGGAGGGTCCTACGAGCAGTACTTC. The chain couples TRBV5-4 to TRBJ2-7; 10 bases fit TRBD2. The CDR3 sequence is 15 residues long. CDR1 is SGHNT, CDR2 YYREEE, per germline (reference sequence). Trimming cost V 0 bases and J 1 base; bases outside gene matches: 1. Complete variable domain (other parts from reference TRBV5-4 and TRBJ2-7): ETGVTQSPTHLIKTRGQQVTLRCSSQSGHNTVSWYQQALGQGPQFIFQYYREEENGRGNFPPRFSGLQFPNYSSELNVNALELDDSALYLCASSLGAGGSYEQYFGPGTRLTVT.

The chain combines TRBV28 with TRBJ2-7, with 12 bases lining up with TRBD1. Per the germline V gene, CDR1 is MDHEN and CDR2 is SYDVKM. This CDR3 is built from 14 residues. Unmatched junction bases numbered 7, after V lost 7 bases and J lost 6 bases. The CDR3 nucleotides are TGTGCCAGCATAGGCGGGACAGGGGGCAGCGAGCAGTACTTC. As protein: CASIGGTGGSEQYF. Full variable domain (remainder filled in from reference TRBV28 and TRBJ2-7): DVKVTQSSRYLVKRTGEKVFLECVQDMDHENMFWYRQDPGLGLRLIYFSYDVKMKEKGDIPEGYSVSREKKERFSLILESASTNQTSMYLCASIGGTGGSEQYFGPGTRLTVT.

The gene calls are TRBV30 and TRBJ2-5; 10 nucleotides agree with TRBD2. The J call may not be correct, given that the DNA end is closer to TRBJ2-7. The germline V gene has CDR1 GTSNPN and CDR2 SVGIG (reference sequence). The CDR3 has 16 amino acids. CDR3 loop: CAWREPVAGGGHEQYF. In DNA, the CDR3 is TGTGCCTGGAGGGAACCCGTAGCGGGAGGAGGTCACGAGCAGTACTTC.

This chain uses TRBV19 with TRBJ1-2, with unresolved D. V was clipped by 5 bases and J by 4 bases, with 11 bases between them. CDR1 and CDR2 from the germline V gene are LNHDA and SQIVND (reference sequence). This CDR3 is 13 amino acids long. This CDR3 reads CASSDRRAYGYTF. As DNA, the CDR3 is TGTGCCAGTAGTGACCGGAGAGCCTATGGCTACACCTTC.

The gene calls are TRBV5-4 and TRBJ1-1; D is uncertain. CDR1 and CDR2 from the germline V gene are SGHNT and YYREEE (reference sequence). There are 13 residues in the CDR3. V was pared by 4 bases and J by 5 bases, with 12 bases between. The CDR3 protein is CASSNEVRTEAFF. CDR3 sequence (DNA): TGTGCCAGCAGCAATGAGGTTCGAACTGAAGCTTTCTTT.

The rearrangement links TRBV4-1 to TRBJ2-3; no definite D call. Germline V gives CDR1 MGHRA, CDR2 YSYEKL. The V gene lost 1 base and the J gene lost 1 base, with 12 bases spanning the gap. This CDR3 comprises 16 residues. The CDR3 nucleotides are TGCGCCAGCAGCCAAGCGGGTAGCCTCGGCACAGATACGCAGTATTTT. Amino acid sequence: CASSQAGSLGTDTQYF.

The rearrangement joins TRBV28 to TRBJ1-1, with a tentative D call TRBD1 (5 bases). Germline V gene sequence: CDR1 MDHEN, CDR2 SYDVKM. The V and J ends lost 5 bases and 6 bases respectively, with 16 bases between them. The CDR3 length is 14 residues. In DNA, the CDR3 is TGTGCCAGCAGTATAACAGGAGGGCGGGCTGAAGCTTTCTTT. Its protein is CASSITGGRAEAFF.